This T cell receptor (beta chain) was sequenced for a study of cytomegalovirus exposure and HLA in healthy donors. The PCR used 60 Vbeta and 13 Jbeta primers. Profiled with immunoSEQ multiplex PCR; TCRdb holds only in-frame clones, not every one. The data show approximately 150,000 clones, 80% seen once. The CDR3 consists of 16 residues. Trimming stripped 5 bases from V and 0 bases from J, with 17 bases between. Germline V gives CDR1 SGHTA, CDR2 FQGNSA. The genes are TRBV7-2 and TRBJ2-7; D may be TRBD1 (6 bases). The receptor was isolated from a woman between 40 and 55 years old in good health and CMV-seronegative. The sample taken for sequencing was PBMCs. DNA for the CDR3: TGTGCCAGCAGCCGCAACAGGGAAGGGAGCTCCTACGAGCAGTACTTC. This sequence encodes CASSRNREGSSYEQYF.